The 4 T cell receptor beta chains below were found in one sample sequenced in a study of identifying expanded T cells in peripheral blood. Profiling relied on immunoSEQ multiplex PCR, and the TCRdb table lists in-frame clones only, not all of them. The table lists over 75,000 clones, about 91% of them singletons, with 4% to 4.5% in the top ten. The source material was blood. These receptors came from a person aged 18-70 years in good health.

The chain uses TRBV9 and TRBJ2-7, with D perhaps being TRBD1 or TRBD2 (6 bases each). V lost 4 bases and J 2 bases, leaving 13 bases between the germline ends. Germline V gives CDR1 SGDLS, CDR2 YYNGEE. The CDR3 sequence is 14 residues long. The CDR3 nucleotides are TGTGCCAGCAGCCGTAGTGGGGGGCCCTACGAGCAGTACTTC. The encoded protein is CASSRSGGPYEQYF. The whole variable domain, remainder taken from reference TRBV9 and TRBJ2-7, is DSGVTQTPKHLITATGQRVTLRCSPRSGDLSVYWYQQSLDQGLQFLIQYYNGEERAKGNILERFSAQQFPDLHSELNLSSLELGDSALYFCASSRSGGPYEQYFGPGTRLTVT.

The chain couples TRBV6-5 to TRBJ2-3; 9 positions match TRBD2. Trimming removed 8 bases from V and 4 bases from J; junction bases left unmatched: 4. The V gene's germline CDR1 is MNHEY and CDR2 SVGAGI. The CDR3 loop spans 13 amino acids. The CDR3 nucleotides read TGTGCCAGCTGGGGCGGGGGGGCAGATACGCAGTATTTT. It yields the protein CASWGGGADTQYF.

The rearrangement joins TRBV9 to TRBJ2-5; 13 positions agree with TRBD2. This CDR3 is 16 amino acids long. The trim removed 3 bases at V and 5 bases at J, leaving 7 bases unmatched. CDR1 SGDLS and CDR2 YYNGEE come from the germline V gene. The CDR3: CASSEAGTSGVETQYF. The CDR3 DNA reads as TGTGCCAGCAGCGAGGCCGGGACTAGCGGGGTTGAGACCCAGTACTTC.

V usage is TRBV11-2 and J usage is TRBJ1-5; TRBD1 is a possible D gene (6 bases). The germline V and J ends were trimmed by 5 bases and 4 bases, with 9 bases remaining between them. The CDR3 covers 13 residues. Germline V gene lookup returns CDR1 SGHAT and CDR2 FQNNGV. In DNA form, the CDR3 reads TGTGCCAGCAGCCCAGACAGGAATCAGCCCCAGCATTTT. It is translated as CASSPDRNQPQHF.